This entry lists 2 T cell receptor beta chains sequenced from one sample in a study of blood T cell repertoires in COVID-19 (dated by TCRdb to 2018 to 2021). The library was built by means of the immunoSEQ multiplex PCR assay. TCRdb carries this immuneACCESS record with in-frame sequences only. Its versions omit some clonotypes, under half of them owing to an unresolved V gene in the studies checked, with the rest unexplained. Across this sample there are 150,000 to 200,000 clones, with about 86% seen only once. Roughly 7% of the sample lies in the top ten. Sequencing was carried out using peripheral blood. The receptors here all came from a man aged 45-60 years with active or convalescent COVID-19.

CDR3 sequence: CASSKGLDRELYEQYF. The CDR3 region has the DNA TGTGCCAGCAGCAAAGGGTTAGACAGGGAGCTCTACGAGCAGTACTTC. The genes are TRBV21-1 and TRBJ2-7; TRBD1, the D gene given by the table, was not confirmed from the DNA. TRBV21-1 is annotated as a pseudogene. The CDR3 is 16 residues long.

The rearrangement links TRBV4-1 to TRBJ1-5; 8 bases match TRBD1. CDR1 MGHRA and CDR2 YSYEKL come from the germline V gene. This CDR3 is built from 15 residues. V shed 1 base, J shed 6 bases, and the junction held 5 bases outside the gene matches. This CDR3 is CASSQGKQGVQPQHF. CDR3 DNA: TGCGCCAGCAGCCAAGGTAAACAGGGGGTTCAGCCCCAGCATTTT.